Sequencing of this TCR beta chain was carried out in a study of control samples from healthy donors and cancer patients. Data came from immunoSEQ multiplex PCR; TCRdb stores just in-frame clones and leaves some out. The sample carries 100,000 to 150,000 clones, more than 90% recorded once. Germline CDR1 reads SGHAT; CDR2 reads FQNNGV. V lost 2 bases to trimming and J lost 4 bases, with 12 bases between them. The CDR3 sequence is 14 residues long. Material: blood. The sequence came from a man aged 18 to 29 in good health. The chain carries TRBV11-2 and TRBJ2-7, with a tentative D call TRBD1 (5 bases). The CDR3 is CASSLSRQNYEQYF. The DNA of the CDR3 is TGTGCCAGCAGCTTATCCCGACAGAATTACGAGCAGTACTTC.